What follows are 28 T cell receptor beta chains derived from one specimen sequenced in a study of cytomegalovirus exposure and HLA in healthy donors. PCR was performed using 60 Vbeta and 13 Jbeta primers. Using immunoSEQ multiplex PCR, the repertoire was profiled, and TCRdb retains in-frame clones only, with some absent. The sample yields around 120,000 clones, 60% to 85% seen once. Sequenced input: PBMCs. The receptors come from a man aged 45-65 years in good health and CMV-seropositive.

J is TRBJ2-1 and V is TRBV19, with TRBD2 matching 8 bases. Germline CDR1 LNHDA, CDR2 SQIVND (reference sequence). After removal of 10 bases from V and 5 bases from J, the junction contained 13 bases not matched to a gene. This CDR3 spans 15 amino acids. The CDR3 sequence: CATRERGTSNNEQFF. The CDR3 DNA follows: TGTGCCACCCGGGAGCGGGGGACTTCAAACAATGAGCAGTTCTTC.

This chain uses TRBV27 with TRBJ2-3, with 14 positions matching TRBD2. This CDR3 has 16 amino acids. Germline V gene data show CDR1 as MNHEY and CDR2 as SMNVEV (reference sequence). The ends lost 4 bases at V and 5 bases at J; junction bases unmatched: 5. Written as DNA, the CDR3 is TGTGCCAGCAGTTCAAGGGGACTAGCGGGGGAAGATACGCAGTATTTT. Protein product: CASSSRGLAGEDTQYF.

This clone showed up just a few times. The chain carries TRBV5-4 and TRBJ2-1; 10 bases map to TRBD2. Germline V lookup: CDR1 SGHNT, CDR2 YYREEE (reference sequence). The CDR3 loop spans 15 amino acids. V was clipped by 3 bases and J by 4 bases; unmatched bases: 4. CDR3 region: CASSSPSGSYNEQFF. The CDR3 DNA sequence: TGTGCCAGCAGCTCCCCTAGCGGGAGTTACAATGAGCAGTTCTTC. Full variable domain (missing parts from reference TRBV5-4 and TRBJ2-1): ETGVTQSPTHLIKTRGQQVTLRCSSQSGHNTVSWYQQALGQGPQFIFQYYREEENGRGNFPPRFSGLQFPNYSSELNVNALELDDSALYLCASSSPSGSYNEQFFGPGTRLTVL.

J is TRBJ2-1 and V is TRBV2; TRBD2 agrees at 13 bases. The CDR3 extends over 19 amino acids. V was pared by 3 bases and J by 4 bases, with 12 bases of the junction left unmatched. Germline V CDR1 and CDR2: SNHLY, FYNNEI. This CDR3 is CASSELGGLAGVKYNEQFF. The DNA of the CDR3 is TGTGCCAGCAGTGAGCTAGGTGGACTAGCGGGAGTAAAGTACAATGAGCAGTTCTTC.

The chain has TRBV11-2 and TRBJ2-7, with 7 bases lining up with TRBD1. The CDR3 loop spans 13 amino acids. J lost 7 bases, V lost 4 bases, and 7 bases had no gene match. Germline V gene sequence: CDR1 SGHAT, CDR2 FQNNGV. CDR3: CASSSGGRWEQYF. CDR3 DNA sequence: TGTGCCAGCAGCTCAGGGGGTCGATGGGAGCAGTACTTC.

This chain uses TRBV4-2 with TRBJ2-3, with no clear D. There are 12 residues in the CDR3. Germline V CDR1 and CDR2: LGHNA, YNFKEQ. Trimming removed 4 bases at V and 7 bases at J, with 9 bases between. In DNA, the CDR3 is TGTGCCAGCAGCCCCGATAGCAATACGCAGTATTTT. This encodes CASSPDSNTQYF.

V and J are TRBV28 and TRBJ2-7, with 10 bases matching TRBD1. Germline-derived CDR1 and CDR2 are MDHEN and SYDVKM. This CDR3 has 13 residues. V shed 7 bases and J 4 bases; nucleotides not matched to a gene: 4. CDR3 amino acids: CASISGQGYEQYF. DNA for the CDR3: TGTGCCAGCATTTCGGGACAGGGGTACGAGCAGTACTTC.

This chain links TRBV2 with TRBJ2-2; possibly TRBD2 for D (5 bases). Germline V gives CDR1 SNHLY, CDR2 FYNNEI. Trimming removed 10 bases at V and 4 bases at J, with 19 bases between. This CDR3 is 15 amino acids long. The chain's CDR3 is CATQIGYGSTGELFF. The CDR3 bases are TGTGCCACCCAAATAGGGTATGGGAGCACCGGGGAGCTGTTTTTT. The variable domain in full, with the rest retrieved from reference TRBV2 and TRBJ2-2, is EPEVTQTPSHQVTQMGQEVILRCVPISNHLYFYWYRQILGQKVEFLVSFYNNEISEKSEIFDDQFSVERPDGSNFTLKIRSTKLEDSAMYFCATQIGYGSTGELFFGEGSRLTVL.

The chain employs TRBV27 and TRBJ1-5; D is possibly TRBD1 (5 bases). The CDR3 runs 13 residues. Germline V CDR1 and CDR2: MNHEY, SMNVEV (reference sequence). Deletions cut 4 bases from V and 6 bases from J, with 10 bases between. The DNA for the CDR3 is TGTGCCAGCAGTTACGGGGGGGGTCAGCCCCAGCATTTT. Translated, it gives CASSYGGGQPQHF.

CDR3 sequence (DNA): TGTGCCAGTAGCCAAACCCTCGCCAGGGCCAATTACAATGAGCAGTTCTTC. It is translated as CASSQTLARANYNEQFF. The rearrangement uses TRBV19 and TRBJ2-1, with D perhaps matching TRBD1 (5 bases). Germline values: CDR1 LNHDA, CDR2 SQIVND (reference sequence). The CDR3 sequence is 17 residues long. The V end was cut by 6 bases, the J end by 4 bases, with 22 bases between.

The J gene is TRBJ1-5, the V gene TRBV6-1; the D is unclear. Germline V lookup: CDR1 MNHNS, CDR2 SASEGT. The CDR3 totals 13 residues. The V end was cut by 2 bases, the J end by 1 base, with 3 bases between. The CDR3 region is CASSEISNQPQHF. CDR3 sequence (DNA): TGTGCCAGCAGTGAAATAAGCAATCAGCCCCAGCATTTT.

The chain uses TRBV7-2 and TRBJ1-4; D is possibly TRBD1 (6 bases). Looked up from germline, CDR1 is SGHTA and CDR2 is FQGNSA. V shed 5 bases and J shed 5 bases, with 18 bases lying between them. The CDR3 spans 16 residues. In nucleotides, the CDR3 is TGTGCCAGCAGCCATTCCGCCCGCCAGGGGAATGAAAAACTGTTTTTT. It translates to CASSHSARQGNEKLFF. Filled out from reference TRBV7-2 and TRBJ1-4, the complete variable domain reads GAGVSQSPSNKVTEKGKDVELRCDPISGHTALYWYRQSLGQGLEFLIYFQGNSAPDKSGLPSDRFSAERTGGSVSTLTIQRTQQEDSAVYLCASSHSARQGNEKLFFGSGTQLSVL.

V usage is TRBV10-3 and J usage is TRBJ2-3; unclear D gene. This CDR3 has 13 residues. Trimming cost V 7 bases and J 0 bases, with 8 bases left between them. Germline lookup yields CDR1 ENHRY and CDR2 SYGVKD. The CDR3 sequence: CAITGESTDTQYF. The CDR3 bases are TGTGCCATCACCGGAGAGAGCACAGATACGCAGTATTTT.

This clone has just one count. V is TRBV4-2 and J is TRBJ1-6, with 9 bases lining up with TRBD1. This CDR3 has 15 amino acids. After removal of 5 bases from V and 6 bases from J, the junction contained 5 bases not matched to a gene. Germline loops: CDR1 LGHNA, CDR2 YNFKEQ. In DNA, the CDR3 is TGTGCCAGCAGCACGTGGACAGGGGCTAATTCACCCCTCCACTTT. Translation gives CASSTWTGANSPLHF.

The rearrangement uses TRBV29-1 and TRBJ1-1; 7 nucleotides agree with TRBD1. Germline CDR1 SQVTM, CDR2 ANQGSEA. The J segment lost 0 bases and the V segment lost 7 bases, leaving 5 bases of the junction unmatched. CDR3 length equals 13 residues. CDR3: CSARTGMNTEAFF. The CDR3 coding sequence is TGCAGCGCTCGGACAGGAATGAACACTGAAGCTTTCTTT.

The J gene is TRBJ1-1, the V gene TRBV10-2; 8 bases map to TRBD1. The V segment lost 6 bases and the J segment 2 bases; nucleotides outside the gene matches: 11. CDR3 length: 16 amino acids. Germline V gene lookup returns CDR1 WSHSY and CDR2 SAAADI. The CDR3 sequence is CASRGPGTGTNTEAFF. DNA for the CDR3: TGCGCCAGCAGGGGTCCCGGGACAGGAACCAACACTGAAGCTTTCTTT.

This clone was counted between two and nine times. The chain joins TRBV28 to TRBJ1-1; D may be TRBD1 (5 bases). The germline CDR1 and CDR2 sequences are MDHEN and SYDVKM. V shed 2 bases and J shed 0 bases, with 13 bases lying between them. This CDR3 has 16 amino acids. CDR3 in DNA: TGTGCCAGCAGTTTACAGGGCGGAAGGATGAACACTGAAGCTTTCTTT. This gives the protein CASSLQGGRMNTEAFF. The full variable domain, its missing parts supplied by reference TRBV28 and TRBJ1-1, is DVKVTQSSRYLVKRTGEKVFLECVQDMDHENMFWYRQDPGLGLRLIYFSYDVKMKEKGDIPEGYSVSREKKERFSLILESASTNQTSMYLCASSLQGGRMNTEAFFGQGTRLTVV.

The genes are TRBV5-6 and TRBJ1-5; a possible D gene is TRBD1 (5 bases). The CDR3 contains 15 residues. V was trimmed by 2 bases and J by 6 bases, leaving 15 bases between them. The germline V gene has CDR1 SGHDT and CDR2 YYEEEE. CDR3 region: CASSLGQGIAQPQHF. The CDR3 region has the DNA TGTGCCAGCAGCTTAGGGCAGGGAATCGCTCAGCCCCAGCATTTT.

A few counts support this clone. The V and J genes are TRBV18 and TRBJ1-1, with D unclear. CDR1 and CDR2 (germline): KGHSH, LQKENI. V was trimmed by 1 base and J by 3 bases, leaving 12 bases between them. The CDR3 has 15 residues. The CDR3 DNA follows: TGTGCCAGCTCACCACGGAACCCCCGGGACACTGAAGCTTTCTTT. Translation: CASSPRNPRDTEAFF.

This clone was detected only a few times. The chain uses TRBV5-1 and TRBJ1-2; 10 bases are a match to TRBD1. Germline lookup yields CDR1 SGHRS and CDR2 YFSETQ. V trimming: 4 bases; J trimming: 8 bases; junction bases outside the gene matches: 5. The CDR3 length is 13 residues. CDR3 loop: CASSAGQGTGYTF. The CDR3 nucleotides are TGCGCCAGCAGCGCGGGACAGGGGACCGGCTACACCTTC.

V gene TRBV5-4 combines with J gene TRBJ2-1; 8 bases agree with TRBD1. The V gene end was trimmed by 4 bases and the J gene end by 8 bases; junction bases not matched to a gene: 14. Germline CDR1 SGHNT, CDR2 YYREEE (reference sequence). The CDR3 extends over 16 amino acids. The CDR3 DNA sequence: TGTGCCAGCAGCAGGACAGGGAAAAAGGGTTGGGATGAGCAGTTCTTC. This encodes CASSRTGKKGWDEQFF.

A few counts support this clone. The J gene is TRBJ2-1, the V gene TRBV10-1, with a possible D match to TRBD2 (6 bases). The CDR3 totals 13 residues. Germline values: CDR1 WNHNN, CDR2 SYGVQD (reference sequence). Trimming removed 6 bases at V and 4 bases at J, with 10 bases between. In DNA, the CDR3 is TGCGCCAGCAGCGAGGGACTTTACAATGAGCAGTTCTTC. This gives the protein CASSEGLYNEQFF.

The chain employs TRBV5-1 and TRBJ2-7; possibly TRBD1 for D (5 bases). The V end was cut by 0 bases, the J end by 2 bases, with 15 bases between. CDR3 size: 16 residues. Germline lookup yields CDR1 SGHRS and CDR2 YFSETQ. CDR3 amino acids: CASSLDIQGRTYEQYF. CDR3 sequence (DNA): TGCGCCAGCAGCTTGGATATCCAGGGAAGAACCTACGAGCAGTACTTC.

The rearrangement joins TRBV11-2 to TRBJ1-2; 7 positions match TRBD1. The V segment lost 1 base and the J segment 2 bases; nucleotides outside the gene matches: 4. The germline CDR1 and CDR2 sequences are SGHAT and FQNNGV. The CDR3 is 15 residues long. This CDR3 reads CASSLGAGGNYGYTF. CDR3 coding DNA: TGTGCCAGCAGCTTAGGTGCAGGGGGGAACTATGGCTACACCTTC.

The chain joins TRBV27 to TRBJ1-5; 8 bases line up with TRBD1. The CDR3 is made up of 14 amino acids. The junction had 3 bases not matched to a gene; V was cut back by 3 bases and J by 5 bases. Germline assignment: CDR1 MNHEY and CDR2 SMNVEV (reference sequence). The chain's CDR3 is CASSLQGAHQPQHF. The DNA for the CDR3 is TGTGCCAGCAGTTTGCAGGGGGCTCATCAGCCCCAGCATTTT.

The rearrangement joins TRBV6-5 to TRBJ1-1, with D tentatively TRBD1 (6 bases). V lost 6 bases and J lost 1, with 6 bases in between. This CDR3 comprises 12 residues. In germline, CDR1 is MNHEY, CDR2 SVGAGI. The DNA for the CDR3 is TGTGCCAGCAGACAGGGGAACACTGAAGCTTTCTTT. Protein product: CASRQGNTEAFF.

This chain links TRBV7-9 with TRBJ1-1; a weak D match, TRBD1 (5 bases). The CDR3 is made up of 15 amino acids. Germline CDR1 is SEHNR and CDR2 is FQNEAQ (reference sequence). V lost 2 bases to trimming and J lost 1 base, with 11 bases between them. The CDR3 DNA is TGTGCCAGCAGCTTAATCGCAGGGTGGAACACTGAAGCTTTCTTT. This encodes CASSLIAGWNTEAFF.

The V call is TRBV5-6, the J call TRBJ1-5; D possibly corresponds to TRBD1 (5 bases). Germline V CDR1 and CDR2: SGHDT, YYEEEE. The CDR3 runs 15 residues. The ends were cut back, 0 bases at V and 0 bases at J, with 7 bases in the middle. The CDR3 sequence is CASSLGQLSNQPQHF. As DNA, the CDR3 is TGTGCCAGCAGCTTGGGACAGCTTAGCAATCAGCCCCAGCATTTT.